This entry concerns a single T cell receptor beta chain. Antigen: not known. The CDR3 is 13 residues long. Trimming left V 4 bases short and J 1 base short, with 7 bases between. CDR1 and CDR2 from the germline V gene are SEHNR and FQNEAQ (reference sequence). Only in-frame clones appear in the TCRdb table, and some are missing; sequencing was by immunoSEQ multiplex PCR. Of roughly 15,000 clones in the sample, about 89% were seen once. This entry comes from a study of CD39 and CD103 CD8 tumor-infiltrating T cells. Whole-study findings and limits: DP CD8 TILs appeared more oligoclonal than DN and SP CD8 TILs and blood memory CD8 T cells.

The sequencing sample was made of CD8+ T cells sorted from blood. Subset: total memory CD8 T cells (CD45RA-CCR7+/-) from blood or uninvolved lymph node. The clonotype was recovered from a human donor with head and neck squamous cell carcinoma. The gene calls are TRBV7-9 and TRBJ2-5; D gene ambiguous. CDR3 bases: TGTGCCAGCAGCTCGTCGGTCCAAGAGACCCAGTACTTC. Its protein product is CASSSSVQETQYF.